Following are 25 T cell receptor beta chains from one sample sequenced in a study of T cells in tuberculosis. Assay used: immunoSEQ multiplex PCR; TCRdb lists only in-frame clones, some missing. The sample shows 45,000 or so clones, 95% of them seen only once. Material: PBMCs. These receptors were obtained from a donor aged 10 to 29 with latent tuberculosis or without tuberculosis infection.

A single count supports this clone. V gene TRBV19 combines with J gene TRBJ1-3; D ambiguous. Germline V gene data show CDR1 as LNHDA and CDR2 as SQIVND (reference sequence). V lost 5 bases to trimming and J lost 2 bases, with 7 bases between them. This CDR3 is built from 13 residues. The CDR3 loop is CASSFLPGNTIYF. CDR3 nucleotides: TGTGCCAGTAGTTTTCTCCCTGGAAACACCATATATTTT.

The chain combines TRBV5-6 with TRBJ2-1, with TRBD2 matching over 8 bases. This CDR3 is 14 amino acids long. The germline V gene encodes CDR1 SGHDT and CDR2 YYEEEE. J was trimmed by 5 bases and V by 4 bases; bases with no gene match: 5. CDR3 protein: CASSIWRGDNEQFF. The DNA for the CDR3 is TGTGCCAGCAGCATCTGGCGGGGGGACAATGAGCAGTTCTTC.

The chain employs TRBV6-1 and TRBJ1-5; TRBD1 is a possible D gene (5 bases). V lost 0 bases and J 4 bases, leaving 7 bases between the germline ends. Germline V CDR1 and CDR2: MNHNS, SASEGT. The CDR3 sequence is 14 residues long. The CDR3 is CASSEAGGNQPQHF. In DNA form, the CDR3 reads TGTGCCAGCAGTGAAGCGGGGGGGAATCAGCCCCAGCATTTT.

This chain uses TRBV2 with TRBJ1-2; 8 bases line up with TRBD1. V dropped 6 bases and J dropped 0; count of bases not matched to a gene: 6. CDR1 is SNHLY, CDR2 FYNNEI, per germline. The CDR3 length is 15 residues. CDR3 in DNA: TGTGCCAGCAGCCCGGACAGGGAGTCTAACTATGGCTACACCTTC. Residues: CASSPDRESNYGYTF.

The rearrangement joins TRBV11-2 to TRBJ1-1; 8 bases map to TRBD1. With 5 bases clipped from V and 11 bases from J, the junction kept 16 bases outside the gene matches. The CDR3 contains 15 residues. Germline V gene sequence: CDR1 SGHAT, CDR2 FQNNGV. In nucleotides, the CDR3 is TGTGCCAGCAGCGACACTAGCGGGGCAGGGGGCTTGGCTTTCTTT. It is translated as CASSDTSGAGGLAFF. Looking up the rest from reference TRBV11-2 and TRBJ1-1 gives the full variable domain: EAGVAQSPRYKIIEKRQSVAFWCNPISGHATLYWYQQILGQGPKLLIQFQNNGVVDDSQLPKDRFSAERLKGVDSTLKIQPAKLEDSAVYLCASSDTSGAGGLAFFGQGTRLTVV.

The chain links TRBV10-3 to TRBJ2-7; 8 nucleotides match TRBD1. The CDR3 is 14 residues long. The V and J ends lost 7 bases and 3 bases, in that order; junction bases with no gene match: 8. Germline V gene data show CDR1 as ENHRY and CDR2 as SYGVKD. The CDR3 loop is CAITPGQAIYEQYF. The CDR3 DNA is TGTGCCATCACGCCGGGACAGGCAATCTACGAGCAGTACTTC.

This clone was detected a few times. V and J are TRBV11-2 and TRBJ1-1; 7 nucleotides align to TRBD1. CDR3 length: 15 residues. CDR1 and CDR2 from the germline V gene are SGHAT and FQNNGV. With V trimmed by 4 bases and J by 3 bases, 8 bases remained unmatched. In nucleotides, the CDR3 is TGTGCCAGCAGCTATCCCACGGGACAGTACACTGAAGCTTTCTTT. Residues: CASSYPTGQYTEAFF.

The V call is TRBV5-1, the J call TRBJ2-7; 9 bases agree with TRBD1. Germline assignment: CDR1 SGHRS and CDR2 YFSETQ. After removal of 0 bases from V and 6 bases from J, the junction contained 7 bases not matched to a gene. CDR3 length: 15 residues. In nucleotides, the CDR3 is TGCGCCAGCAGCTTGGGTGGGACAGGGCGGATCGAGCAGTACTTC. Its protein is CASSLGGTGRIEQYF.

The chain has TRBV11-2 and TRBJ1-6; D unresolved. This CDR3 comprises 17 residues. The V gene lost 3 bases and the J gene lost 4 bases, with 16 bases spanning the gap. Germline CDR1 SGHAT, CDR2 FQNNGV. CDR3 region: CASSFPGGTYYNSPLHF. The CDR3 region has the DNA TGTGCCAGCAGCTTCCCCGGCGGAACATATTATAATTCACCCCTCCACTTT.

This clone came up once. V usage is TRBV4-1 and J usage is TRBJ1-1; the D gene is possibly TRBD1 (5 bases). Per the germline V gene, CDR1 is MGHRA and CDR2 is YSYEKL. V was pared by 0 bases and J by 1 base, with 6 bases between. The CDR3 sequence is 14 residues long. In DNA form, the CDR3 reads TGCGCCAGCAGCCAAGATCAGGGGAACACTGAAGCTTTCTTT. Protein product: CASSQDQGNTEAFF.

The chain recombines TRBV6-1 with TRBJ2-7; 7 nucleotides align to TRBD1. The CDR3 has 12 amino acids. The V and J ends lost 6 bases and 3 bases, in that order; junction bases with no gene match: 2. Germline lookup yields CDR1 MNHNS and CDR2 SASEGT. The CDR3 DNA is TGTGCCAGCAGAGGGGACAGCTACGAGCAGTACTTC. Its translation: CASRGDSYEQYF.

CDR3 loop: CASSSRGLGETQYF. The DNA of the CDR3 is TGTGCCAGCAGTTCCAGGGGGCTCGGGGAGACCCAGTACTTC. The V call is TRBV11-2, the J call TRBJ2-5, with 8 positions matching TRBD1. The CDR3 loop spans 14 amino acids. The V gene end was trimmed by 6 bases and the J gene end by 5 bases; junction bases not matched to a gene: 8. Germline values: CDR1 SGHAT, CDR2 FQNNGV. The full variable domain, its missing parts supplied by reference TRBV11-2 and TRBJ2-5, is EAGVAQSPRYKIIEKRQSVAFWCNPISGHATLYWYQQILGQGPKLLIQFQNNGVVDDSQLPKDRFSAERLKGVDSTLKIQPAKLEDSAVYLCASSSRGLGETQYFGPGTRLLVL.

The chain links TRBV10-3 to TRBJ1-2; TRBD1 might be the D (6 bases). Germline V gene sequence: CDR1 ENHRY, CDR2 SYGVKD. This CDR3 is built from 14 residues. V lost 4 bases and J lost 3, with 12 bases in between. The DNA for the CDR3 is TGTGCCATCAGTGTGGTGGGGGCGCACTATGGCTACACCTTC. Translating it yields CAISVVGAHYGYTF.

The genes are TRBV2 and TRBJ1-2; 7 nucleotides line up with TRBD1. The germline CDR1 and CDR2 sequences are SNHLY and FYNNEI. The CDR3 loop spans 16 amino acids. The J segment lost 6 bases and the V segment lost 5 bases, leaving 15 bases of the junction unmatched. CDR3 coding DNA: TGTGCCAGCAGTAAAAAACAGGGGCTGGTAGTGGATGGCTACACCTTC. It specifies CASSKKQGLVVDGYTF.

The rearrangement joins TRBV11-2 to TRBJ2-1; 8 nucleotides line up with TRBD1. Germline CDR1 reads SGHAT; CDR2 reads FQNNGV. The CDR3 sequence is 15 residues long. The V gene end was trimmed by 5 bases and the J gene end by 0 bases; junction bases not matched to a gene: 3. The DNA of the CDR3 is TGTGCCAGCAGCCGGACAGGGAGCTCCTACAATGAGCAGTTCTTC. Translation: CASSRTGSSYNEQFF.

The J gene is TRBJ1-2, the V gene TRBV27; 8 bases map to TRBD1. Germline V gives CDR1 MNHEY, CDR2 SMNVEV (reference sequence). After removal of 5 bases from V and 9 bases from J, the junction contained 14 bases not matched to a gene. This CDR3 is built from 15 residues. The CDR3 loop is CASSPLDRARYSYTF. CDR3 nucleotide sequence: TGTGCCAGCAGTCCCCTGGACAGGGCTAGATATAGCTACACCTTC.

This chain links TRBV11-2 with TRBJ1-2; 7 bases align to TRBD1. CDR3 length: 13 residues. The J segment lost 4 bases and the V segment lost 7 bases, leaving 6 bases of the junction unmatched. Germline values: CDR1 SGHAT, CDR2 FQNNGV. The CDR3 loop reads CASTGQASYGYTF. The DNA of the CDR3 is TGTGCCAGCACAGGACAGGCCTCCTATGGCTACACCTTC.

This chain joins TRBV11-2 and TRBJ1-2; TRBD1 agrees at 7 bases. CDR1 is SGHAT and CDR2 is FQNNGV in the germline V gene. The V segment lost 4 bases and the J segment 8 bases; nucleotides outside the gene matches: 7. The CDR3 runs to 13 residues. Here the CDR3 reads CASSSTGAGGYTF. The DNA of the CDR3 is TGTGCCAGCAGCTCCACAGGGGCTGGCGGCTACACCTTC.

This chain connects TRBV18 to TRBJ2-2, with 8 bases lining up with TRBD2. V shed 1 base and J 4 bases; nucleotides not matched to a gene: 11. CDR1 and CDR2 from the germline V gene are KGHSH and LQKENI. The CDR3 is 18 amino acids. This CDR3 is CASSPRSLTGGLTGELFF. CDR3 in DNA: TGTGCCAGCTCACCACGGAGTCTAACGGGGGGGCTCACCGGGGAGCTGTTTTTT.

The gene calls are TRBV6-6 and TRBJ2-7; 9 bases line up with TRBD1. The germline CDR1 and CDR2 sequences are MNHNY and SVGAGI (reference sequence). The CDR3 runs 15 residues. The V segment lost 5 bases and the J segment 5 bases; nucleotides outside the gene matches: 10. The CDR3 here is CASSASQGADHEQYF. In DNA form, the CDR3 reads TGTGCCAGCAGTGCATCACAGGGGGCGGACCACGAGCAGTACTTC.

The chain couples TRBV27 to TRBJ1-2; 7 bases align to TRBD1. The J segment lost 7 bases and the V segment lost 5 bases, leaving 10 bases of the junction unmatched. The germline V gene has CDR1 MNHEY and CDR2 SMNVEV (reference sequence). CDR3 length equals 14 residues. CDR3 in DNA: TGTGCCAGCAGTCCCTTGACAGGGTTCGGTGGCTACACCTTC. Its translation: CASSPLTGFGGYTF.

The chain has TRBV7-9 and TRBJ2-7, with D maybe TRBD1 (7 bases). Germline V lookup: CDR1 SEHNR, CDR2 FQNEAQ (reference sequence). Trimming shortened V by 5 bases and J by 4 bases, and 9 bases separated the two germline ends. The CDR3 contains 12 residues. Here the CDR3 DNA reads TGTGCCAGCAGCCCAGGGGGGTACGAGCAGTACTTC. Protein sequence: CASSPGGYEQYF.

This clone was picked up one time. The rearrangement links TRBV7-9 to TRBJ1-6; D perhaps matches TRBD1 (5 bases). The length of the CDR3 is 16 residues. The V end lost 2 bases, the J end lost 0 bases, and 8 bases lay between the germline ends. Germline CDR1 reads SEHNR; CDR2 reads FQNEAQ (reference sequence). The CDR3 nucleotides read TGTGCCAGCAGCTTATTTGGGGCCTCCTATAATTCACCCCTCCACTTT. It yields the protein CASSLFGASYNSPLHF.

This sequence joins TRBV6-5 and TRBJ2-7; the D gene is possibly TRBD1 (6 bases). The V and J ends lost 2 bases and 6 bases respectively, with 11 bases between them. From germline, CDR1 is MNHEY and CDR2 SVGAGI. The CDR3 is 13 residues long. CDR3 nucleotides: TGTGCCAGCAGTTACGGACAGCTCGGCGAGCAGTACTTC. This translates into CASSYGQLGEQYF.

The chain couples TRBV9 to TRBJ2-1; TRBD1 is a possible D gene (6 bases). Germline V gene data show CDR1 as SGDLS and CDR2 as YYNGEE. Trimming removed 0 bases at V and 4 bases at J, with 8 bases between. The CDR3 sequence is 14 residues long. CDR3 coding DNA: TGTGCCAGCAGCGTAGGACAGGAATACAATGAGCAGTTCTTC. Amino acid sequence: CASSVGQEYNEQFF.